One and the same sample provided the 23 T cell receptor beta chains below, sequenced in a study of T cell changes during pregnancy in multiple sclerosis. The assay was immunoSEQ multiplex PCR, and TCRdb's table has in-frame clones only and misses some. This table has 39,000 or so clones, 90% to 95% appearing once. Sequenced here: CD8+ T cells from peripheral blood mononuclear cells, sampled in the third trimester of pregnancy. These receptors all come from a female donor with multiple sclerosis, enrolled in a pregnancy study.

The chain links TRBV6-5 to TRBJ1-5; D gene ambiguous. The length of the CDR3 is 12 residues. Germline V gives CDR1 MNHEY, CDR2 SVGAGI. V was clipped by 6 bases and J by 9 bases, with 12 bases between them. CDR3 amino acids: CASRSPGVPQHF. The CDR3 DNA sequence: TGTGCCAGCAGGTCCCCAGGTGTGCCCCAGCATTTT.

The chain employs TRBV27 and TRBJ1-1; tentatively, D is TRBD1 (6 bases). CDR3 length: 14 amino acids. The V gene lost 3 bases and the J gene lost 4 bases, with 12 bases spanning the gap. Germline CDR1 and CDR2: MNHEY and SMNVEV (reference sequence). The CDR3: CASSLGRGVTEAFF. The CDR3 DNA sequence: TGTGCCAGCAGTTTGGGCAGGGGTGTCACTGAAGCTTTCTTT.

V usage is TRBV4-1 and J usage is TRBJ1-2; possible D gene TRBD1, 5 bases. V was trimmed by 1 base and J by 8 bases, leaving 11 bases between them. The CDR3 is 13 residues long. CDR1 and CDR2 from the germline V gene are MGHRA and YSYEKL. In nucleotides, the CDR3 is TGCGCCAGCAGCCAAGTTCAGGGAAGGGGCTACACCTTC. Translation gives CASSQVQGRGYTF.

The V call is TRBV10-2, the J call TRBJ2-1; TRBD2 aligns across 7 bases. The J segment lost 16 bases and the V segment lost 1 base, leaving 7 bases of the junction unmatched. Germline V lookup: CDR1 WSHSY, CDR2 SAAADI. The CDR3 runs 12 residues. In nucleotides, the CDR3 is TGCGCCAGCAGTGAGTACGGCGGGAGTGGATTCTTC. This sequence encodes CASSEYGGSGFF.

The rearrangement links TRBV5-1 to TRBJ1-5, with 9 bases aligning to TRBD1. The CDR3 is 15 amino acids. Germline lookup yields CDR1 SGHRS and CDR2 YFSETQ. V shed 3 bases and J 4 bases; nucleotides not matched to a gene: 5. The DNA of the CDR3 is TGCGCCAGCAGCTGGGGGACAGGGCTTAATCAGCCCCAGCATTTT. Residues: CASSWGTGLNQPQHF. Full variable domain (outside the CDR3, taken from reference TRBV5-1 and TRBJ1-5): KAGVTQTPRYLIKTRGQQVTLSCSPISGHRSVSWYQQTPGQGLQFLFEYFSETQRNKGNFPGRFSGRQFSNSRSEMNVSTLELGDSALYLCASSWGTGLNQPQHFGDGTRLSIL.

The chain joins TRBV28 to TRBJ1-5; 7 bases align to TRBD1. With V trimmed by 11 bases and J by 3 bases, 4 bases remained unmatched. The CDR3 spans 12 residues. The germline gives CDR1 MDHEN, CDR2 SYDVKM. The CDR3 reads CAGTGVNQPQHF. The CDR3 DNA is TGTGCCGGAACAGGGGTCAATCAGCCCCAGCATTTT.

This clone was picked up a small number of times. V is TRBV6-1 and J is TRBJ1-5; TRBD1 matches 7 bases. J was trimmed by 4 bases and V by 4 bases; bases with no gene match: 1. Germline-derived CDR1 and CDR2 are MNHNS and SASEGT. The CDR3 sequence is 13 residues long. In DNA form, the CDR3 reads TGTGCCAGCAGTGCGACAGGGAATCAGCCCCAGCATTTT. Its protein product is CASSATGNQPQHF.

This clone has just one count. The genes are TRBV7-9 and TRBJ1-1; TRBD1 is a possible D gene (6 bases). The CDR3 loop spans 14 amino acids. With 4 bases removed from V and 1 base from J, the gap between germline ends came to 10 bases. Germline V gene sequence: CDR1 SEHNR, CDR2 FQNEAQ (reference sequence). Written as DNA, the CDR3 is TGTGCCAGCAGCTCTCCAGGGGCGAACACTGAAGCTTTCTTT. Its protein product is CASSSPGANTEAFF.

The rearrangement links TRBV27 to TRBJ1-1; 7 nucleotides align to TRBD1. V shed 6 bases, J shed 5 bases, and the junction held 9 bases outside the gene matches. The CDR3 spans 14 residues. Germline-derived CDR1 and CDR2 are MNHEY and SMNVEV (reference sequence). The CDR3 bases are TGTGCCAGCAGCTTGATAGGGGGCCGGACTGAAGCTTTCTTT. This gives the protein CASSLIGGRTEAFF.

The chain couples TRBV10-3 to TRBJ2-7; D may be TRBD1 (6 bases). This CDR3 is built from 15 residues. V shed 6 bases and J shed 0 bases, with 15 bases lying between them. Looked up from germline, CDR1 is ENHRY and CDR2 is SYGVKD. This chain's CDR3 is CAIRGAGLSSYEQYF. CDR3 coding DNA: TGTGCCATCAGGGGGGCCGGGCTAAGCTCCTACGAGCAGTACTTC.

This sequence joins TRBV28 and TRBJ2-3; 8 bases align to TRBD2. Germline CDR1 is MDHEN and CDR2 is SYDVKM. The CDR3 spans 16 residues. V shed 2 bases, J shed 2 bases, and the junction held 6 bases outside the gene matches. The chain's CDR3 is CASSLEQRELTDTQYF. The CDR3 coding sequence is TGTGCCAGCAGTTTAGAGCAGCGGGAGCTCACAGATACGCAGTATTTT.

This clone occurred once. The gene calls are TRBV5-8 and TRBJ1-1, with TRBD1 matching over 7 bases. The germline gives CDR1 SGHTS, CDR2 YDEGEE. This CDR3 has 14 amino acids. The V gene end was trimmed by 4 bases and the J gene end by 1 base; junction bases not matched to a gene: 4. This CDR3 is CASSVTGPNTEAFF. The DNA for the CDR3 is TGTGCCAGCAGCGTGACAGGGCCGAACACTGAAGCTTTCTTT.

This chain links TRBV9 with TRBJ1-5; 9 bases fit TRBD1. This CDR3 has 15 residues. Germline CDR1 is SGDLS and CDR2 is YYNGEE. V shed 3 bases, J shed 3 bases, and the junction held 4 bases outside the gene matches. The CDR3 region is CASSAGQGPNQPQHF. Written as DNA, the CDR3 is TGTGCCAGCAGCGCGGGACAGGGTCCCAATCAGCCCCAGCATTTT.

J is TRBJ1-1 and V is TRBV11-2; possibly TRBD1 for D (6 bases). V lost 2 bases, J lost 7 bases, and 8 bases lay in between. The CDR3 is 12 residues long. CDR1 is SGHAT, CDR2 FQNNGV, per germline. The CDR3 is CASSLTGSEAFF. The CDR3 bases are TGTGCCAGCAGCTTAACAGGGAGTGAAGCTTTCTTT.

The V call is TRBV10-3, the J call TRBJ1-2; D might be TRBD1 (6 bases). The CDR3 contains 14 residues. Germline-derived CDR1 and CDR2 are ENHRY and SYGVKD. Trimming took off 7 bases at V and 4 bases at J, with 16 bases between the two ends. The DNA for the CDR3 is TGTGCCATCACCGCGGGGGGGCAGAGCTATGGCTACACCTTC. This sequence encodes CAITAGGQSYGYTF.

This chain uses TRBV6-4 with TRBJ2-1, with D tentatively TRBD1 (6 bases). Trimming stripped 0 bases from V and 6 bases from J, with 12 bases between. Germline values: CDR1 MRHNA, CDR2 SNTAGT. The CDR3 extends over 15 amino acids. In DNA form, the CDR3 reads TGTGCCAGCAGTGACTCGTTCAGGGGTGGCAATGAGCAGTTCTTC. Amino acid sequence: CASSDSFRGGNEQFF.

The chain couples TRBV27 to TRBJ1-4; TRBD1 matches at 7 bases. CDR3 length: 14 amino acids. V lost 0 bases to trimming and J lost 5 bases; unmatched junction nucleotides: 0. Germline CDR1 and CDR2: MNHEY and SMNVEV (reference sequence). The chain's CDR3 is CASSLSRGNEKLFF. CDR3 sequence (DNA): TGTGCCAGCAGTTTATCCAGGGGGAATGAAAAACTGTTTTTT.

This clone has only a few counts. The rearrangement uses TRBV4-1 and TRBJ2-1; 7 bases agree with TRBD1. V dropped 4 bases and J dropped 5; count of bases not matched to a gene: 5. The CDR3 spans 14 residues. The V gene's germline CDR1 is MGHRA and CDR2 YSYEKL. DNA of the CDR3: TGCGCCAGCAGCCCCCTCACAGGGGACAATGAGCAGTTCTTC. Translating it yields CASSPLTGDNEQFF.

V and J are TRBV5-8 and TRBJ1-4; TRBD1 aligns across 9 bases. The CDR3 has 16 amino acids. Germline-derived CDR1 and CDR2 are SGHTS and YDEGEE. With V trimmed by 0 bases and J by 3 bases, 3 bases remained unmatched. Written as DNA, the CDR3 is TGTGCCAGCAGCTTGGGACAGGGGGGGTCTAATGAAAAACTGTTTTTT. Amino acid sequence: CASSLGQGGSNEKLFF.

The V call is TRBV5-1, the J call TRBJ2-1; 7 bases fit TRBD2. The CDR3 contains 18 residues. The ends lost 5 bases at V and 0 bases at J; junction bases unmatched: 14. Germline values: CDR1 SGHRS, CDR2 YFSETQ. CDR3 coding DNA: TGCGCCAGCAGTCTCGACCGGGACTACCAAGTCTCCTACAATGAGCAGTTCTTC. Protein sequence: CASSLDRDYQVSYNEQFF. Supplemented by reference TRBV5-1 and TRBJ2-1, the full variable domain reads KAGVTQTPRYLIKTRGQQVTLSCSPISGHRSVSWYQQTPGQGLQFLFEYFSETQRNKGNFPGRFSGRQFSNSRSEMNVSTLELGDSALYLCASSLDRDYQVSYNEQFFGPGTRLTVL.

The chain employs TRBV6-1 and TRBJ2-4, with D perhaps matching TRBD2 (6 bases). The CDR3 length is 14 residues. Germline CDR1 reads MNHNS; CDR2 reads SASEGT. Trimming pared 8 bases from V and 4 bases from J, leaving 15 bases between. CDR3 DNA: TGTGCCAGCCAACTGCGGCGGGGTAAAAACATTCAGTACTTC. Translating it yields CASQLRRGKNIQYF.

The chain links TRBV4-1 to TRBJ2-7; TRBD2 aligns across 10 bases. This CDR3 is built from 15 residues. J gave up 4 bases and V 2 bases, and 5 bases lay outside the gene matches. CDR1 and CDR2 (germline): MGHRA, YSYEKL. The CDR3 DNA follows: TGCGCCAGCAGCCAAACTAGCGGGACTCGGTACGAGCAGTACTTC. This encodes CASSQTSGTRYEQYF.

The chain is built from TRBV28 and TRBJ2-7; TRBD1 agrees at 8 bases. Unmatched junction bases numbered 10, after V lost 6 bases and J lost 3 bases. This CDR3 comprises 15 residues. Germline V lookup: CDR1 MDHEN, CDR2 SYDVKM. The CDR3 region is CASSPPGTGFYEQYF. CDR3 sequence (DNA): TGTGCCAGCAGCCCCCCCGGGACAGGTTTCTACGAGCAGTACTTC.